These 28 T cell receptor beta chains were all obtained from the same sample, sequenced in a study of T-cell reconstitution after alpha-beta-depleted transplantation in children. TCRbeta library construction was performed incorporating unique molecular identifiers. TCRdb recomputed calls from the PCR reads with MiXCR, one row per CDR3 protein. Of some 200,000 distinct CDR3 sequences listed, roughly a tenth are singletons. The source was PBMCs from the stem cell graft donor, collected from the stem cell graft. The receptors derive from a human donor who donated a stem cell graft to a child with SCID.

At least ten counts were recorded for this clonotype. The chain employs TRBV20-1 and TRBJ1-6; 7 bases match TRBD1. Germline V CDR1 and CDR2: DFQATT, SNEGSKA (reference sequence). The CDR3 extends over 14 amino acids. V shed 5 bases and J 6 bases; nucleotides not matched to a gene: 7. The CDR3 sequence is CSASRQGANSPLHF. In DNA form, the CDR3 reads TGCAGTGCTTCTAGACAGGGCGCTAATTCACCCCTCCACTTT.

There are many counts of this clonotype. The V and J genes are TRBV20-1 and TRBJ1-5; 7 positions match TRBD1. The CDR3 is 13 amino acids. Per germline, CDR1 DFQATT and CDR2 SNEGSKA (reference sequence). V was clipped by 6 bases and J by 2 bases; unmatched bases: 4. The CDR3 nucleotides read TGCAGTGCCCTAGGACAGGGCAATCAGCCCCAGCATTTT. Encoded protein: CSALGQGNQPQHF.

In this sample, this clonotype turned up many times. This rearrangement joins TRBV3-1 to TRBJ1-2; D is undetermined. Trimming pared 0 bases from V and 7 bases from J, leaving 6 bases between. Germline CDR1 is LGHDT and CDR2 is YNNKEL (reference sequence). The CDR3 loop spans 12 amino acids. The CDR3 sequence: CASSQDRVGYTF. In DNA form, the CDR3 reads TGTGCCAGCAGCCAAGATAGGGTTGGCTACACCTTC.

The table lists this clonotype with a few counts. Given a much more abundant clone one base away, this may be a read error. This rearrangement joins TRBV4-2 to TRBJ2-2; 9 bases agree with TRBD1. The trim removed 6 bases at V and 9 bases at J, leaving 14 bases unmatched. The CDR3 is 16 residues long. Germline values: CDR1 LGHNA, CDR2 YNFKEQ. The CDR3 loop is CASRPRQGGLDWELFF. The CDR3 nucleotides read TGTGCCAGCAGGCCCCGACAGGGGGGCTTGGACTGGGAGCTGTTTTTT.

This clonotype has at least ten counts. The chain recombines TRBV20-1 with TRBJ1-5; 9 nucleotides line up with TRBD1. The CDR3 consists of 13 residues. The V segment lost 5 bases and the J segment 7 bases; nucleotides outside the gene matches: 6. Looked up from germline, CDR1 is DFQATT and CDR2 is SNEGSKA (reference sequence). The CDR3 here is CSAGRDRVQPQHF. The DNA of the CDR3 is TGCAGTGCTGGCCGGGACAGGGTACAGCCCCAGCATTTT.

This clonotype was observed at least ten times. J is TRBJ1-1 and V is TRBV28; D is unclear. V was pared by 3 bases and J by 3 bases, with 8 bases between. The length of the CDR3 is 13 residues. Germline CDR1 is MDHEN and CDR2 is SYDVKM. CDR3 sequence (DNA): TGTGCCAGCAGTTTGAGGAGTTACACTGAAGCTTTCTTT. As protein: CASSLRSYTEAFF.

In its sample, this clonotype was seen many times. CDR3 protein: CASSYTGGPYNEQFF. In DNA, the CDR3 is TGTGCCAGCAGCTATACGGGGGGGCCCTACAATGAGCAGTTCTTC. The gene calls are TRBV7-3 and TRBJ2-1, with 8 bases matching TRBD2. The CDR3 consists of 15 residues. Germline V gene lookup returns CDR1 SGHTA and CDR2 FQGTGA. The V segment lost 4 bases and the J segment 2 bases; nucleotides outside the gene matches: 4.

In this sample, this clonotype turned up once. V gene TRBV3-1 combines with J gene TRBJ2-1, with D perhaps assigned TRBD1 or TRBD2 (5 bases each). The germline CDR1 and CDR2 sequences are LGHDT and YNNKEL (reference sequence). V dropped 10 bases and J dropped 9 bases, with 28 bases sitting between them. The CDR3 covers 16 residues. CDR3 bases: TGTGCCACCACCAAGCAAGTCCCGGGGCTCCTAAGTGAGCAGTTCTTC. As protein: CATTKQVPGLLSEQFF.

This clonotype was seen repeatedly, ten times or more. The V gene is TRBV5-1, the J gene TRBJ1-1; D ambiguous. Germline V gene sequence: CDR1 SGHRS, CDR2 YFSETQ. The CDR3 has 13 amino acids. Trimming stripped 1 base from V and 1 base from J, with 5 bases between. The CDR3 coding sequence is TGCGCCAGCAGCTTGTCCGCGAACACTGAAGCTTTCTTT. Translated, it gives CASSLSANTEAFF.

This clonotype was recorded at least ten times. The genes are TRBV5-1 and TRBJ1-1, with D unresolved. Deletions cut 4 bases from V and 7 bases from J, with 26 bases between. Germline V CDR1 and CDR2: SGHRS, YFSETQ. This CDR3 contains 17 residues. DNA of the CDR3: TGCGCCAGCAGCCCCCTCCCTGGCCGCCGACCGCATGGTGAAGCTTTCTTT. Translation: CASSPLPGRRPHGEAFF. Supplemented by reference TRBV5-1 and TRBJ1-1, the full variable domain reads KAGVTQTPRYLIKTRGQQVTLSCSPISGHRSVSWYQQTPGQGLQFLFEYFSETQRNKGNFPGRFSGRQFSNSRSEMNVSTLELGDSALYLCASSPLPGRRPHGEAFFGQGTRLTVV.

This clonotype was recorded at least ten times. J is TRBJ1-2 and V is TRBV12-3 or TRBV12-4; D might be TRBD1 (6 bases). CDR3 length equals 11 residues. V was trimmed by 7 bases and J by 9 bases, leaving 12 bases between them. Written as DNA, the CDR3 is TGTGCCAGCACGTTTACAGGGAGCTACACCTTC. Translating gives CASTFTGSYTF.

This clonotype has at least ten counts. The chain recombines TRBV20-1 with TRBJ1-3; D might be TRBD1 (5 bases). This CDR3 spans 14 amino acids. From germline, CDR1 is DFQATT and CDR2 SNEGSKA (reference sequence). V lost 2 bases and J lost 2, with 10 bases in between. CDR3: CSARSGGPGNTIYF. DNA of the CDR3: TGCAGTGCTAGATCGGGGGGACCTGGAAACACCATATATTTT.

This clonotype was counted at least ten times. The genes are TRBV5-1 and TRBJ2-7; no firm D call. The germline V gene has CDR1 SGHRS and CDR2 YFSETQ. The CDR3 is made up of 15 amino acids. With 0 bases removed from V and 3 bases from J, the gap between germline ends came to 13 bases. The CDR3 coding sequence is TGCGCCAGCAGCTTGGGAGGTCACTACCACTACGAGCAGTACTTC. Amino acid sequence: CASSLGGHYHYEQYF.

In this sample, this clonotype turned up many times. V usage is TRBV5-1 and J usage is TRBJ1-1; D gene unclear. There are 12 residues in the CDR3. Germline values: CDR1 SGHRS, CDR2 YFSETQ. V was pared by 2 bases and J by 8 bases, with 10 bases between. The CDR3 nucleotides are TGCGCCAGCAGCTTATCCCCAGAGGAAGCTTTCTTT. Its protein is CASSLSPEEAFF.

This sequence joins TRBV7-9 and TRBJ1-1; D uncertain. CDR1 SEHNR and CDR2 FQNEAQ come from the germline V gene (reference sequence). There are 13 residues in the CDR3. Trimming removed 5 bases at V and 6 bases at J, with 13 bases between. The CDR3 here is CASSATQRAEAFF. The CDR3 nucleotides are TGTGCCAGCAGCGCAACTCAGCGGGCTGAAGCTTTCTTT.

In this sample, this clonotype turned up many times. The chain uses TRBV11-2 and TRBJ2-2; tentative D call: TRBD1 (5 bases). Germline-derived CDR1 and CDR2 are SGHAT and FQNNGV. This CDR3 has 15 amino acids. V was pared by 5 bases and J by 4 bases, with 14 bases between. The CDR3 region has the DNA TGTGCCAGCAGCCCAGACGCAGGGTTCACCGGGGAGCTGTTTTTT. Its protein is CASSPDAGFTGELFF.

This clonotype was recorded many times. The chain employs TRBV5-5 and TRBJ1-1; D not resolved. Germline lookup yields CDR1 SGHKS and CDR2 YYEKEE (reference sequence). There are 14 residues in the CDR3. V was clipped by 2 bases and J by 3 bases, with 11 bases between them. CDR3 amino acids: CASSFLPGDTEAFF. For the CDR3, the DNA is TGTGCCAGCAGCTTCTTGCCGGGAGACACTGAAGCTTTCTTT.

In this sample, this clonotype turned up many times. The J gene is TRBJ1-1, the V gene TRBV6-2 or TRBV6-3; D not certain. The V gene's germline CDR1 is MNHEY and CDR2 SVGEGT. The CDR3 contains 13 residues. The germline V and J ends were trimmed by 2 bases and 6 bases, with 10 bases remaining between them. CDR3 coding DNA: TGTGCCAGCAGTTACATCCGGGCCGCTGAAGCTTTCTTT. This codes for CASSYIRAAEAFF.

This clonotype was seen at least ten times. The chain recombines TRBV7-2 with TRBJ2-4, with a possible D match to TRBD1 (6 bases). With 3 bases removed from V and 11 bases from J, the gap between germline ends came to 8 bases. This CDR3 contains 11 residues. CDR1 SGHTA and CDR2 FQGNSA come from the germline V gene. CDR3 in amino acids: CASSLTGLQYF. The CDR3 DNA sequence: TGTGCCAGCAGCTTGACAGGCCTTCAGTACTTC.

The chain links TRBV15 to TRBJ2-1; the match to TRBD2 covers 10 bases. CDR1 and CDR2 from the germline V gene are LNHNV and YYDKDF (reference sequence). The CDR3 extends over 17 amino acids. With V trimmed by 1 base and J by 2 bases, 5 bases remained unmatched. The CDR3 loop reads CATSRAELAGPYNEQFF. In DNA, the CDR3 is TGTGCCACCAGCAGAGCTGAACTAGCGGGACCCTACAATGAGCAGTTCTTC.

This clonotype has at least ten counts. J is TRBJ1-5 and V is TRBV6-1; D call uncertain. Germline lookup yields CDR1 MNHNS and CDR2 SASEGT. The V and J ends lost 2 bases and 5 bases respectively, with 4 bases between them. The CDR3 contains 12 residues. CDR3 coding DNA: TGTGCCAGCAGTGAACCCTATCAGCCCCAGCATTTT. It translates to CASSEPYQPQHF.

A few counts support this clonotype. This chain connects TRBV7-9 to TRBJ1-4; the match to TRBD1 covers 7 bases. The CDR3 extends over 14 amino acids. The V gene's germline CDR1 is SEHNR and CDR2 FQNEAQ (reference sequence). Trimming at V came to 3 bases and at J to 8 bases, leaving 6 bases not matched to a gene. This CDR3 is CASSFRQGQEKLFF. CDR3 nucleotide sequence: TGTGCCAGCAGCTTTAGGCAGGGACAGGAAAAACTGTTTTTT.

The table lists this clonotype with many counts. The chain links TRBV28 to TRBJ1-2; D gene unclear. Trimming took off 6 bases at V and 7 bases at J, with 12 bases between the two ends. CDR3 length: 12 amino acids. Germline-derived CDR1 and CDR2 are MDHEN and SYDVKM. The CDR3 DNA reads as TGTGCCAGCAGCCGTCGGACGTCTGGCTACACCTTC. It yields the protein CASSRRTSGYTF.

This clonotype was seen ten or more times. The genes are TRBV11-2 and TRBJ2-1; TRBD2 agrees at 8 bases. This CDR3 has 15 residues. The trim removed 5 bases at V and 4 bases at J, leaving 7 bases unmatched. The germline V gene has CDR1 SGHAT and CDR2 FQNNGV. The CDR3 loop reads CASSHERGIYNEQFF. CDR3 sequence (DNA): TGTGCCAGCAGCCACGAGCGGGGGATTTACAATGAGCAGTTCTTC.

This clonotype has a count of ten or more. V usage is TRBV5-1 and J usage is TRBJ1-1; D gene ambiguous. Germline CDR1 reads SGHRS; CDR2 reads YFSETQ. CDR3 length equals 15 residues. V lost 4 bases to trimming and J lost 1 base, with 14 bases between them. This CDR3 reads CASSLLGLPNTEAFF. In DNA, the CDR3 is TGCGCCAGCAGCCTCCTAGGACTCCCGAACACTGAAGCTTTCTTT.

This clonotype was recorded many times. V gene TRBV4-1 combines with J gene TRBJ2-3; 7 bases agree with TRBD2. The CDR3 is 17 residues long. The J segment lost 0 bases and the V segment lost 3 bases, leaving 9 bases of the junction unmatched. Germline V gene data show CDR1 as MGHRA and CDR2 as YSYEKL. CDR3 in amino acids: CASSQGLAAPSTDTQYF. CDR3 sequence (DNA): TGCGCCAGCAGCCAGGGGCTAGCGGCACCTAGCACAGATACGCAGTATTTT.

This clonotype was counted between two and nine times. V gene TRBV7-7 combines with J gene TRBJ1-6, with TRBD1 as a possible D gene (6 bases). Trimming cost V 5 bases and J 10 bases, with 12 bases left between them. The CDR3 has 13 amino acids. Germline V lookup: CDR1 SSHAT, CDR2 FNYEAQ (reference sequence). The CDR3 sequence is CASSETGKSPLHF. CDR3 bases: TGTGCCAGCAGCGAAACAGGGAAATCACCCCTCCACTTT.

This clonotype was counted a single time. A much larger clone is a single base away; this may be a read error. This likely comes from a read error, as the CDR3 has no conserved phenylalanine or tryptophan at its end. The V and J genes are TRBV5-1 and TRBJ2-7, with 7 bases identical to TRBD2. V was pared by 2 bases and J by 3 bases, with 2 bases of the junction left unmatched. This CDR3 has 13 residues. The germline V gene has CDR1 SGHRS and CDR2 YFSETQ. CDR3 nucleotide sequence: TGCGCCAGCAGCTTCGGGGGGAACTACGAGCAGTACTTG. It encodes CASSFGGNYEQYL.